Included here is one T cell receptor (beta chain) sequence, with context. Each of the donors was a healthy adult who was HIV-negative and had not had a recent acute infection or vaccination. Donors, without exception, were Caucasian adults residing in Nashville, Tennessee. The data belong to a study of shared clonotypes between healthy human individuals. Here immunoSEQ multiplex PCR was the method, and the copy in TCRdb shows in-frame clones only, minus some. The sample has roughly 500,000 clones, roughly 95% seen once. V was trimmed by 3 bases and J by 1 base, leaving 22 bases between them. CDR3 size: 19 residues. Per germline, CDR1 SGHNT and CDR2 YENEEA.

The chain couples TRBV11-3 to TRBJ2-1; D remains ambiguous. The specimen sequenced was naive CD4+ T cells sorted from blood. Subset specified: CD45RA+ positively selected. This TCR was recovered from a woman aged 25 to 39 in good health. DNA of the CDR3: TGTGCCAGCAGCTTGTTGGGATGCTTAGTCCCGCTTTCCTACAATGAGCAGTTCTTC. Encoded protein: CASSLLGCLVPLSYNEQFF.